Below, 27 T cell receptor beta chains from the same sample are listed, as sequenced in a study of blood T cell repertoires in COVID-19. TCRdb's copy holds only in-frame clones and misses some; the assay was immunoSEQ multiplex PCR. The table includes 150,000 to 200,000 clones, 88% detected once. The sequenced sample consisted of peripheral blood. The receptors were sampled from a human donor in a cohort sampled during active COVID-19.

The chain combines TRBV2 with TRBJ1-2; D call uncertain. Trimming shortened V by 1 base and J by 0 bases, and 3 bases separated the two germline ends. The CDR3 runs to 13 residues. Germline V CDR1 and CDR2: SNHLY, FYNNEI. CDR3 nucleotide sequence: TGTGCCAGCAGTGAAGGAGCTAACTATGGCTACACCTTC. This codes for CASSEGANYGYTF.

CDR3 coding DNA: TGTGCCAGTAGTATGCCCGCAGGGTACGGGGAGCTGTTTTTT. Protein product: CASSMPAGYGELFF. V gene TRBV19 combines with J gene TRBJ2-2; possibly TRBD1 for D (5 bases). The germline V gene has CDR1 LNHDA and CDR2 SQIVND (reference sequence). V lost 3 bases to trimming and J lost 7 bases, with 12 bases between them. The CDR3 runs 14 residues. The full variable domain, in which reference TRBV19 and TRBJ2-2 provide the parts outside the CDR3, is DGGITQSPKYLFRKEGQNVTLSCEQNLNHDAMYWYRQDPGQGLRLIYYSQIVNDFQKGDIAEGYSVSREKKESFPLTVTSAQKNPTAFYLCASSMPAGYGELFFGEGSRLTVL.

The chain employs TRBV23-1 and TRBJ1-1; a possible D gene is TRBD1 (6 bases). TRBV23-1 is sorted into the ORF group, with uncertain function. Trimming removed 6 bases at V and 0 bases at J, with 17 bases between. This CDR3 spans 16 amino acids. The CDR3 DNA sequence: TGCGCCAGCAGCTCGCCGGACAGCGAGATGAACACTGAAGCTTTCTTT. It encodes CASSSPDSEMNTEAFF.

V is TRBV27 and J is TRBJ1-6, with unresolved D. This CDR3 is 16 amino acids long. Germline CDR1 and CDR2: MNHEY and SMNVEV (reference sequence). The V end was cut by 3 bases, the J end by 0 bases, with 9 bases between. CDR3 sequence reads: CASSFRPSSYNSPLHF. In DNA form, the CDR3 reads TGTGCCAGCAGTTTTCGTCCCAGCTCCTATAATTCACCCCTCCACTTT.

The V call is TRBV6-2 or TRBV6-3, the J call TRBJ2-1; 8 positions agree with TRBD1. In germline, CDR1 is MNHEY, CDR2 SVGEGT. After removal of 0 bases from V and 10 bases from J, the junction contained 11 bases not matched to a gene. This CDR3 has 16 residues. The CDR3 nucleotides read TGTGCCAGCAGTTACTCGGACAGGGAAGCCTCTGGCGAGCAGTTCTTC. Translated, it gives CASSYSDREASGEQFF.

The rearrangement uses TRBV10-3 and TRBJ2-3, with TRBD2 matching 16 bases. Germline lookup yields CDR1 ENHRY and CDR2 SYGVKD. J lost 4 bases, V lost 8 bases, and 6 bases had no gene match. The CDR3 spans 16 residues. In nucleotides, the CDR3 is TGTGCCATCCAACCGGGACTAGCGGGAGGGCCAGATACGCAGTATTTT. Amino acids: CAIQPGLAGGPDTQYF.

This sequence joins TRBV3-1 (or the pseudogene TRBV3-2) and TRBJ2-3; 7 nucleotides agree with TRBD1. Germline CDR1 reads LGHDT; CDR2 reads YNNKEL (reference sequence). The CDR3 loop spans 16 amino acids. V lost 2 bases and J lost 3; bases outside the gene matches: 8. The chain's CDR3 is CASSQRASGGTDTQYF. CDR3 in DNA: TGTGCCAGCAGCCAACGGGCGTCAGGGGGTACAGATACGCAGTATTTT.

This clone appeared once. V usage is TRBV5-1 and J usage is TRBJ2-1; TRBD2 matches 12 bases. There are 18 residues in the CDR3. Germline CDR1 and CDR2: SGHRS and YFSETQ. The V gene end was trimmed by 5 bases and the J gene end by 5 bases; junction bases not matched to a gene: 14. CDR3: CASSSGTSGFGVHNEQFF. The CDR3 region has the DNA TGCGCCAGCAGTTCCGGGACTAGCGGGTTTGGCGTCCACAATGAGCAGTTCTTC.

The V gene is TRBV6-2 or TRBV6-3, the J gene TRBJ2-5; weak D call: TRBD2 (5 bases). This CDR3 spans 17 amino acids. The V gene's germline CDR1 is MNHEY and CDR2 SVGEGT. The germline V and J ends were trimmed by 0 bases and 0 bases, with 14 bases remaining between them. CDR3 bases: TGTGCCAGCAGTTACTCGCCCCCATGGGGAGACCAAGAGACCCAGTACTTC. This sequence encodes CASSYSPPWGDQETQYF.

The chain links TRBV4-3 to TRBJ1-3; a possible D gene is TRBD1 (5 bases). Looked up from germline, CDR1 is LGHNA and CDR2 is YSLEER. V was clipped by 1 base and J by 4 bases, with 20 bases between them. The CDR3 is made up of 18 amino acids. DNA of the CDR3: TGCGCCAGCAGCCAAGCCACCCGGGGCGCGGGAGTCGGAAACACCATATATTTT. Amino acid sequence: CASSQATRGAGVGNTIYF.

Here the CDR3 reads CASSPSGGPYEQYF. The CDR3 DNA reads TGTGCCAGCAGTCCAAGCGGGGGCCCCTACGAGCAGTACTTC. The J gene is TRBJ2-7, the V gene TRBV28; 8 positions match TRBD2. CDR3 size: 14 residues. Per germline, CDR1 MDHEN and CDR2 SYDVKM. The V segment lost 5 bases and the J segment 2 bases; nucleotides outside the gene matches: 5.

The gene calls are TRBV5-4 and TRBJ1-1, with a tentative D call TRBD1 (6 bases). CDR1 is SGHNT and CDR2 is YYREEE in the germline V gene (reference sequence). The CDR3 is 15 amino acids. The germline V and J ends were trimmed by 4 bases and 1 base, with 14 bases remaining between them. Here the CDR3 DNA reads TGTGCCAGCAGCAGCTGGACAGCCTCGAACACTGAAGCTTTCTTT. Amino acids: CASSSWTASNTEAFF. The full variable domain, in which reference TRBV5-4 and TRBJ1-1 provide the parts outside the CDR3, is ETGVTQSPTHLIKTRGQQVTLRCSSQSGHNTVSWYQQALGQGPQFIFQYYREEENGRGNFPPRFSGLQFPNYSSELNVNALELDDSALYLCASSSWTASNTEAFFGQGTRLTVV.

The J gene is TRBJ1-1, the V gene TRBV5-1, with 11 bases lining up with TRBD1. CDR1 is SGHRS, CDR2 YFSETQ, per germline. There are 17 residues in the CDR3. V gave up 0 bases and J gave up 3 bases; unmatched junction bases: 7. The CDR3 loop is CASSLVGTGGTDTEAFF. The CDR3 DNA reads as TGCGCCAGCAGCTTGGTCGGGACAGGGGGTACAGACACTGAAGCTTTCTTT.

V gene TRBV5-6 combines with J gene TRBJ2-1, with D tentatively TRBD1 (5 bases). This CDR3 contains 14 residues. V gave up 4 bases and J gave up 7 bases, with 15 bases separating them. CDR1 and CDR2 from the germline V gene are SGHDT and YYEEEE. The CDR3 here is CASSLGRGQNEQFF. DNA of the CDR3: TGTGCCAGCAGCCTTGGAAGGGGCCAGAATGAGCAGTTCTTC.

The CDR3 DNA reads as TGCGCCTCGTCGACGGCCGGGGGGGAATCGAATGAGCAGTTCTTC. It encodes CASSTAGGESNEQFF. The chain employs TRBV10-1 and TRBJ2-1; 8 positions agree with TRBD2. Germline V gives CDR1 WNHNN, CDR2 SYGVQD (reference sequence). The V segment lost 11 bases and the J segment 7 bases; nucleotides outside the gene matches: 16. The CDR3 contains 15 residues.

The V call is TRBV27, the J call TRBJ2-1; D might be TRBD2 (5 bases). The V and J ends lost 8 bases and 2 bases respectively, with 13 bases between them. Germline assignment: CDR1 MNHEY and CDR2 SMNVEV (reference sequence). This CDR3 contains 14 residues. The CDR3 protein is CASCPGMAYNEQFF. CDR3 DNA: TGTGCCAGCTGCCCCGGGATGGCCTACAATGAGCAGTTCTTC.

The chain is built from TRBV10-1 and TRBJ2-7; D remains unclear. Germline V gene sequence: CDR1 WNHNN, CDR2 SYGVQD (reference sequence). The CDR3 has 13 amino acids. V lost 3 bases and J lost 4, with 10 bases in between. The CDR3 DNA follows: TGCGCCAGCAGTGAAGGCGGAAGATACGAGCAGTACTTC. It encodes CASSEGGRYEQYF.

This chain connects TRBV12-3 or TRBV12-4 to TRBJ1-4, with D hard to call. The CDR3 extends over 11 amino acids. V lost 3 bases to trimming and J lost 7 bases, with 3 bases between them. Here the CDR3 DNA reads TGTGCCAGCAGTTTGGCTGAAAAACTGTTTTTT. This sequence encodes CASSLAEKLFF.

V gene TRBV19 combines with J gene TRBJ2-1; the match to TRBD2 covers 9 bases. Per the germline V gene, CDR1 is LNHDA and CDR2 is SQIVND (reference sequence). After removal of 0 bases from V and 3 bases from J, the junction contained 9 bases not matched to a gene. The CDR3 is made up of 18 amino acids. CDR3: CASSIEGTLAGDYNEQFF. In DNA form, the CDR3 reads TGTGCCAGTAGTATAGAGGGGACCTTAGCGGGGGACTACAATGAGCAGTTCTTC.

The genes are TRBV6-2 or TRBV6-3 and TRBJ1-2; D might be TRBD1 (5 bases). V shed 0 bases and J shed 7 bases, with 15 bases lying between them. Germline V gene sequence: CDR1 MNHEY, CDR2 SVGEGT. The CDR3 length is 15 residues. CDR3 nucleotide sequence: TGTGCCAGCAGTTACTCGACACCGCAGGGTCTTGGCTACACCTTC. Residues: CASSYSTPQGLGYTF.

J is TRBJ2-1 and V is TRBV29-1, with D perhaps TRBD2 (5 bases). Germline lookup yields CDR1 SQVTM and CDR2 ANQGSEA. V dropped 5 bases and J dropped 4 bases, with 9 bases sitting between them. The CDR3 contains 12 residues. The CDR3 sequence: CSVTSGYNEQFF. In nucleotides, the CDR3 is TGCAGCGTTACATCGGGGTACAATGAGCAGTTCTTC.

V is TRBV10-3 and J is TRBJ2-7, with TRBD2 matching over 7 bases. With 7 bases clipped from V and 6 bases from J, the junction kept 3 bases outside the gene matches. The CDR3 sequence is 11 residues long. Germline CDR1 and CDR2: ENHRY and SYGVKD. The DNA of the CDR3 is TGTGCCATCACCGGCGGGGGCGAGCAGTACTTC. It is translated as CAITGGGEQYF.

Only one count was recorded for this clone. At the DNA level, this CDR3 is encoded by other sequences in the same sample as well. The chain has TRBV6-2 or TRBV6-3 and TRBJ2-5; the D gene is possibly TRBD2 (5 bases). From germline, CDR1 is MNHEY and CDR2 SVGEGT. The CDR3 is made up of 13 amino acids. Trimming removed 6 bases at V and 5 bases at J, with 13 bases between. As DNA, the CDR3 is TGTGCCAGCAGCCTAAGGAGAGGGGAGACCCAGTACTTC. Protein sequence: CASSLRRGETQYF.

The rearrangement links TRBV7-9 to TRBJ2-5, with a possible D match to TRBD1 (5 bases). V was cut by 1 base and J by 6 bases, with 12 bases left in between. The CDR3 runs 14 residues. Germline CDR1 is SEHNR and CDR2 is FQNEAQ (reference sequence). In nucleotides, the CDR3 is TGTGCCAGCAGCTTAGAAGGAGACAGAAAGACCCAGTACTTC. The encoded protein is CASSLEGDRKTQYF.

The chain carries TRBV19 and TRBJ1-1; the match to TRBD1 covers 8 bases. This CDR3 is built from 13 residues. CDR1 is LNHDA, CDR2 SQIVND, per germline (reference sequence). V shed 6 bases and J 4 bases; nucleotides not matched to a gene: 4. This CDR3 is CASSQGASTEAFF. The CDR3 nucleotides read TGTGCCAGTAGCCAGGGGGCGAGCACTGAAGCTTTCTTT.

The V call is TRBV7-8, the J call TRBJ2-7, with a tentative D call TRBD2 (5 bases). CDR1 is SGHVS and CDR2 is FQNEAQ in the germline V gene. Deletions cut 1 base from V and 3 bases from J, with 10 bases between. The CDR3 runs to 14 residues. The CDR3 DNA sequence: TGTGCCAGCAGCTTAGGAGGGAAAAGCTACGAGCAGTACTTC. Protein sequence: CASSLGGKSYEQYF.

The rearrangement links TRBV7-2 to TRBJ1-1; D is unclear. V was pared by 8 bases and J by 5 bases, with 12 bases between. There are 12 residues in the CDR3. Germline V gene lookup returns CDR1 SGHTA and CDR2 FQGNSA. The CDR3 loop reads CASGRESTEAFF. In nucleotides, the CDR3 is TGTGCCAGCGGTCGGGAGTCGACTGAAGCTTTCTTT.